This T cell receptor beta chain was sequenced in a study of T cells in Graves' hyperthyroidism and ophthalmopathy. Looking at the study overall: Peripheral blood sampling occurred at initial diagnosis, before any treatment.

The investigators amplified TCR beta CDR3 regions from RNA transcripts. Using the HTBI primer set, a first-round RT-PCR was run on the TCR CDR3. TCRdb re-analysed the multiplex PCR reads in MiXCR, keeping a single row per CDR3 protein. This repertoire shows approximately 600,000 distinct CDR3 sequences, about 16% found once; its top ten account for around 4%. In its sample, this clonotype was seen a few times. With a duration under 2 months, the hyperthyroidism was newly diagnosed in patients aged 18 to 65. Patients having uncontrolled infection, another autoimmune disease, pregnancy or lactation were not included. Fresh 10 ml peripheral blood yielded PBMCs. The CDR3 runs 15 residues. CDR1 and CDR2 (germline): SGHDT, YYEEEE. The J segment lost 2 bases and the V segment lost 4 bases, leaving 7 bases of the junction unmatched.

Sequences were obtained from blood. The sequence was obtained from a woman aged 30 to 39 with Graves' hyperthyroidism. The chain combines TRBV5-6 with TRBJ1-2; 8 bases line up with TRBD1. CDR3 nucleotides: TGTGCCAGCAGCCCCGGACAGGGAGTCAACTATGGCTACACCTTC. Translation: CASSPGQGVNYGYTF.